This T cell receptor beta chain stems from a study of graft-versus-host responses after intestinal transplantation. As for the study in general: All recipients were transplanted with multivisceral, liver-intestinal, or isolated intestinal grafts. Every recipient had anti-thymocyte globulin induction and two to four years of tacrolimus plus steroids.

Study-level points and caveats: Researchers found peak circulating GvH clone levels linked to early post-transplant HvG declines.

The V segment lost 5 bases and the J segment 0 bases; nucleotides outside the gene matches: 6. The CDR3 consists of 15 residues. CDR1 SEHNR and CDR2 FQNEAQ come from the germline V gene (reference sequence). Sequenced by immunoSEQ multiplex PCR; TCRdb stores in-frame clones only, minus some. The sample yields under 90,000 clones, about 90% seen once. With regard to this clone: Its antigen is as yet unknown.

The sequence derives from a human patient who received an intestinal transplant, so some T cells may come from the graft donor. The source was PBMCs, collected 98 days after intestinal transplantation. The J gene is TRBJ1-1, the V gene TRBV7-9; 7 positions match TRBD1. The CDR3 sequence: CASSAAQGMNTEAFF. CDR3 nucleotides: TGTGCCAGCAGCGCAGCACAGGGGATGAACACTGAAGCTTTCTTT.